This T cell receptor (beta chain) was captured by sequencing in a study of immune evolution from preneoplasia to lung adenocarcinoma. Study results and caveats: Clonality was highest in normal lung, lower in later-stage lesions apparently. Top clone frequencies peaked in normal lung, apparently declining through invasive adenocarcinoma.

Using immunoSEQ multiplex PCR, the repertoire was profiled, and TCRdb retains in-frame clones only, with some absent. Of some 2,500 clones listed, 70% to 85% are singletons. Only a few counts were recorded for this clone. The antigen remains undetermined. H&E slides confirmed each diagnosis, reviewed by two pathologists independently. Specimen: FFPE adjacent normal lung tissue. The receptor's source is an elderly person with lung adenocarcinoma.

CDR3 region: CASSVGQGITGELFF. The CDR3 DNA reads TGTGCCAGCAGCGTGGGACAGGGGATCACCGGGGAGCTGTTTTTT. The chain carries TRBV9 and TRBJ2-2, with TRBD1 identical over 10 bases. Losses at the gene ends were 2 bases for V and 4 bases for J; bases not matched to a gene: 2. The CDR3 loop spans 15 amino acids. From germline, CDR1 is SGDLS and CDR2 YYNGEE. The variable domain in full, with the rest retrieved from reference TRBV9 and TRBJ2-2, is DSGVTQTPKHLITATGQRVTLRCSPRSGDLSVYWYQQSLDQGLQFLIQYYNGEERAKGNILERFSAQQFPDLHSELNLSSLELGDSALYFCASSVGQGITGELFFGEGSRLTVL.